This T cell receptor (beta chain) appears in the sequencing data of a study of blood T cell repertoires in COVID-19. Overall study: Samples taken during acute and convalescent COVID-19 were collected in the United States, Italy and Spain. In each case, the material was cDNA or gDNA derived from T cells, B-cell-depleted T cells, or PBMCs.

The authors' processing: Estimation of nucleated cell counts was performed using reference gene primer amplification. Libraries were prepared by immunoSEQ multiplex PCR; TCRdb keeps only in-frame clonotypes and omits some of them. From that table come the V and J calls and clone size; the DNA was used to work out D and trimming. The repertoire holds some 160,000 clones, 65% to 90% seen once, with 1.5% in the top ten. CDR1 and CDR2 from the germline V gene are LGHNA and YSLEER. Trimming stripped 1 base from V and 6 bases from J, with 16 bases between. The CDR3 has 15 amino acids. The sequence derives from a human donor in a cohort sampled during active COVID-19. The rearrangement links TRBV4-3 to TRBJ2-7, with D possibly being TRBD2 (5 bases). The sequencing input was peripheral blood. As DNA, the CDR3 is TGCGCCAGCAGCCAAGGGCGGAGCCCTGAGGGCGAGCAGTACTTC. Protein: CASSQGRSPEGEQYF.